This TCR beta chain was recorded in a study of molecular identifiers for immune sequencing clone quantification. Germline assignment: CDR1 DFQATT and CDR2 SNEGSKA (reference sequence). The CDR3 runs to 15 residues. TCRdb reanalysed the PCR reads using MiXCR and keeps one entry per CDR3 protein. The sample carries 350,000 or so distinct CDR3 sequences, over 20% recorded once. This clonotype was observed many times. Sequenced sample: naive CD8+ T cells from blood, with Jurkat cell RNA spiked in. Subset denoted: FACS-sorted CD8+CD4-CCR7+CD45RA+ naive T cells. This receptor was obtained from a human donor in good health. Some libraries in this study had Jurkat cell RNA spiked in. This rearrangement joins TRBV20-1 to TRBJ2-2, with TRBD2 identical over 10 bases. CDR3 sequence reads: CSSMASGSGTGELFF. The CDR3 nucleotides read TGCAGCTCAATGGCTAGCGGGAGCGGCACCGGGGAGCTGTTTTTT.